Listed below are T cell receptor beta chains from one sample, sequenced in a study of CD8+ T cells in alopecia areata. Data came from immunoSEQ multiplex PCR; TCRdb stores just in-frame clones and leaves some out. The table records around 250,000 clones, under 70% of them present only once. Sequencing used CD4+ T cells sorted from blood, obtained at week 0. These receptors were collected from a human donor with alopecia areata. Each CDR3 is given with its conserved first and last residue. D genes are given only for firm matches.

TRBV7-2	TRBD1	CASSLGTGIEYF
TRBV15	NA	CATSPFLDPSAEQYF
TRBV30	NA	CAWRMQGTNTEAFF
TRBV25-1	NA	CASSPAHSYNSPLHF
TRBV30	NA	CAWSGDKWNTEAFF
TRBV30	NA	CAWTRVWAATNEKLFF
TRBV29-1	NA	CSAGRANTEAFF
TRBV6-4	NA	CASSDSTMAGLVYGYTF
TRBV5-1	TRBD1	CASSQGQSYNSPLHF
TRBV5-1	TRBD1	CASRETGGIQYF
TRBV29-1	NA	CSVTPRGSGTDTQYF
TRBV5-6	NA	CASSLAATGTDTQYF
TRBV4-2	NA	CASSQVASSYEQYF
TRBV7-9	TRBD2	CASSSPSGGGTGELFF
TRBV9	NA	CASSADISNYGYTF
TRBV5-1	NA	CASSLSLGAPYEQYF
TRBV4-1	NA	CASSQVDITSYEQYF
TRBV25-1	NA	CASSETFQETQYF
TRBV19	NA	CASSQTRNTEAFF
TRBV2	NA	CASSELSGYTF
TRBV9	NA	CASSVGESSYEQYF
TRBV11-2	NA	CASSLDQQGRNTDTQYF
TRBV27	TRBD2	CASRRGAGGYYEQYF
TRBV18	NA	CASSPPSEETQYF
TRBV27	TRBD1	CASSFGTDYNEQFF
TRBV6-5	NA	CASTSRGDIKETQYF
TRBV6-5	TRBD2	CASRTGGRQTQYF
TRBV7-9	NA	CASSLNEGNYGYTF
TRBV7-2	TRBD1	CASSGQGTGELFF
TRBV10-3	NA	CAIRMGDTGELFF
TRBV29-1	TRBD1	CSVPGTGVSDTQYF
TRBV29-1	NA	CSLQDSASTDTQYF